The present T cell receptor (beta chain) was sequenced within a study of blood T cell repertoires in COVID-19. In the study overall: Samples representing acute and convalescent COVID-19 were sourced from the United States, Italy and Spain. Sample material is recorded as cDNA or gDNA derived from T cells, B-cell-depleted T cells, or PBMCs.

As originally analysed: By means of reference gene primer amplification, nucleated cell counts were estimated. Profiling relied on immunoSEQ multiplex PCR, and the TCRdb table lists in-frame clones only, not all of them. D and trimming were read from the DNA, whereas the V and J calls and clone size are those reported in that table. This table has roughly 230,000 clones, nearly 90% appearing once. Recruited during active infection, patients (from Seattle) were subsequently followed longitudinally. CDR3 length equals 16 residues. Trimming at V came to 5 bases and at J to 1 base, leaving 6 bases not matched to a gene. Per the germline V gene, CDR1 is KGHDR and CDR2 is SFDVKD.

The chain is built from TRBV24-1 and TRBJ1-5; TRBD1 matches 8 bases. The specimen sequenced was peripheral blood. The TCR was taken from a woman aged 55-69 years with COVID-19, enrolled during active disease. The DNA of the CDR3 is TGTGCCACCAGTGTCTTAAGGACAGGGAGCAATCAGCCCCAGCATTTT. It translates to CATSVLRTGSNQPQHF.